This TCR beta chain was recorded in a study of OX40 agonist ivuxolimab in advanced cancers. Whole-study context: Males comprised 82.7% of the group, whose mean age was around 62 years (range about 20 to 79).

Whole-study results and caveats: Mean expanded clone counts were higher in CD8+ than CD4+ T cells. There were also nonresponders showing low normalized T-cell clonal expansion.

The CDR3 sequence is 15 residues long. V lost 0 bases to trimming and J lost 5 bases; unmatched junction nucleotides: 6. Germline V gives CDR1 SGDLS, CDR2 YYNGEE. On this clone itself: Its matching antigen is unknown.

Here immunoSEQ multiplex PCR was the method, and the copy in TCRdb shows in-frame clones only, minus some. Among more than 35,000 clones listed, 70% to 85% were seen once. The chain uses TRBV9 and TRBJ1-1; 8 bases line up with TRBD1. The sequence was collected from an adult with an advanced solid tumor such as melanoma, head and neck, liver or kidney cancer. The starting material was CD4+ or CD8+ T cells sorted from blood, obtained in a trial of the OX40 agonist ivuxolimab. Here the CDR3 reads CASSVATGAGTEAFF. The CDR3 bases are TGTGCCAGCAGCGTAGCGACAGGGGCGGGGACTGAAGCTTTCTTT.